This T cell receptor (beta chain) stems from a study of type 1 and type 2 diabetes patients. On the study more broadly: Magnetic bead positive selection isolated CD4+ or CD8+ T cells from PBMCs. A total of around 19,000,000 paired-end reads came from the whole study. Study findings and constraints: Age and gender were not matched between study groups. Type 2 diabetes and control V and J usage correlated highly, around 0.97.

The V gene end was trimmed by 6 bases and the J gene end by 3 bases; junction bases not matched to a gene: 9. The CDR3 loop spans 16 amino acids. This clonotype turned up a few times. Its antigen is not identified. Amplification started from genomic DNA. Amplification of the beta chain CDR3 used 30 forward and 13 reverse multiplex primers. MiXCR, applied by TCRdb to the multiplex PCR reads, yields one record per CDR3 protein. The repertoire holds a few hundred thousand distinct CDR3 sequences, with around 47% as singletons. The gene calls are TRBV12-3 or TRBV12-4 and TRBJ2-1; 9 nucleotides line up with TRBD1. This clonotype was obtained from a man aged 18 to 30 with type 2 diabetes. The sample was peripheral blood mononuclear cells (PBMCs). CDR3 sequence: CASSYPPGQGYNEQFF. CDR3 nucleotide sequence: TGTGCCAGCAGCTACCCCCCGGGACAGGGCTACAATGAGCAGTTCTTC.